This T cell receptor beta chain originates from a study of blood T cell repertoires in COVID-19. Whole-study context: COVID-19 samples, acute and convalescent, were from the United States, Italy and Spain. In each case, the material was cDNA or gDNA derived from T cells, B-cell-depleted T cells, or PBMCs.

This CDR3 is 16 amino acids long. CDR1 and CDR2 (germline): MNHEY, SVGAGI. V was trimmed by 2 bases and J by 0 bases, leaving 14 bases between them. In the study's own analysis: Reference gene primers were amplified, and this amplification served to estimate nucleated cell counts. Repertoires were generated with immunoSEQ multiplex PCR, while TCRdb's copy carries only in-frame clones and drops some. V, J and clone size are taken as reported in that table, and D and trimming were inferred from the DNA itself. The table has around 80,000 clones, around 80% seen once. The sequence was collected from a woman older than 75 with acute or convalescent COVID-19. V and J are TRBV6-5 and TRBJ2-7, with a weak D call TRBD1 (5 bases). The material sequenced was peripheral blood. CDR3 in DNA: TGTGCCAGCAGTTACGGGGCCAATGGGCCCTCCTACGAGCAGTACTTC. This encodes CASSYGANGPSYEQYF.